The 5 T cell receptor beta chains presented below share a single source sample, sequenced in a study of T cell responses to AZD1222 COVID-19 vaccine. The table came from immunoSEQ multiplex PCR; TCRdb's copy has only in-frame clones and leaves some out. The sample records over 150,000 clones, 85% to 90% being singletons. This specimen was peripheral blood, taken on day 0 of AZD1222 vaccination. These receptors were obtained from an adult in good health.

The rearrangement uses TRBV29-1 and TRBJ2-5; D gene ambiguous. CDR1 and CDR2 (germline): SQVTM, ANQGSEA. V gave up 3 bases and J gave up 5 bases, with 10 bases separating them. There are 12 residues in the CDR3. In DNA form, the CDR3 reads TGCAGCGTTGACTCCTCGGGTGAGACCCAGTACTTC. This codes for CSVDSSGETQYF.

This clone was found once. The chain joins TRBV30 to TRBJ1-1, with a weak D call TRBD1 (5 bases). There are 10 residues in the CDR3. The ends were cut back, 8 bases at V and 6 bases at J, with 10 bases in the middle. The germline gives CDR1 GTSNPN, CDR2 SVGIG (reference sequence). CDR3 DNA: TGTGCCGGACGGGGCCCTGAAGCTTTCTTT. Its protein is CAGRGPEAFF.

The rearrangement joins TRBV27 to TRBJ1-5, with TRBD1 identical over 11 bases. After removal of 2 bases from V and 3 bases from J, the junction contained 9 bases not matched to a gene. Germline loops: CDR1 MNHEY, CDR2 SMNVEV (reference sequence). The CDR3 has 18 residues. The CDR3 DNA follows: TGTGCCAGCAGTTTAGGGCCCGGGACAGGGGGGAACAATCAGCCCCAGCATTTT. This encodes CASSLGPGTGGNNQPQHF.

The V gene is TRBV24-1, the J gene TRBJ1-5; the D gene is possibly TRBD1 (6 bases). This CDR3 spans 13 amino acids. Trimming removed 5 bases from V and 5 bases from J, with 9 bases in between. CDR1 is KGHDR and CDR2 is SFDVKD in the germline V gene. CDR3 in amino acids: CATSVGGYQPQHF. The CDR3 bases are TGTGCCACCAGTGTGGGGGGCTATCAGCCCCAGCATTTT.

The CDR3, as DNA: TGTGCCAGCACCCACGGTACCCAGGGAGGGGAGACCCAGTACTTC. Protein: CASTHGTQGGETQYF. J is TRBJ2-5 and V is TRBV28; 7 bases map to TRBD2. The CDR3 totals 15 residues. Germline trimming cut 7 bases from V and 5 bases from J; bases unmatched to any gene: 13. Germline values: CDR1 MDHEN, CDR2 SYDVKM.